The source of this TCR beta chain is a study of blood T cell repertoires in COVID-19. In the study overall: Acute and convalescent COVID-19 specimens originated in the United States, Italy and Spain. The cDNA or gDNA used as material had been derived from T cells, B-cell-depleted T cells, or PBMCs.

V was trimmed by 5 bases and J by 5 bases, leaving 6 bases between them. The CDR3 totals 11 residues. Germline V gene sequence: CDR1 SEHNR, CDR2 FQNEAQ (reference sequence). Per the original data handling: Reference gene primer amplification gave nucleated cell count estimates. Some clones are missing from TCRdb's copy, which holds only in-frame ones; the method was immunoSEQ multiplex PCR. V, J and clone size were drawn from that table, and D and trimming were deduced from the DNA. The sample yields some 300,000 clones, roughly 88% seen once. The sequenced sample was peripheral blood. The TCR comes from a woman aged 30 to 39 who had recovered from COVID-19. This rearrangement joins TRBV7-9 to TRBJ2-5; no clear D gene. The CDR3 DNA reads TGTGCCAGCAGCCAAGCGGAGACCCAGTACTTC. Protein product: CASSQAETQYF.